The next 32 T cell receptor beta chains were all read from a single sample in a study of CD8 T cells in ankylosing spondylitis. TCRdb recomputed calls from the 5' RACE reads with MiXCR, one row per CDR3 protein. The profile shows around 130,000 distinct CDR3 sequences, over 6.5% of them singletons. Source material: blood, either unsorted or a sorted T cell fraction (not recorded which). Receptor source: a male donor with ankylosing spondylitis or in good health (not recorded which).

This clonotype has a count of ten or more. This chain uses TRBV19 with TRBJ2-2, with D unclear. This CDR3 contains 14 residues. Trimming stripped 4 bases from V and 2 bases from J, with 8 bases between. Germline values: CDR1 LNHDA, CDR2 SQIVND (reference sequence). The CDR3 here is CASSKDLNTGELFF. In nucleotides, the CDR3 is TGTGCCAGTAGTAAGGACCTCAACACCGGGGAGCTGTTTTTT. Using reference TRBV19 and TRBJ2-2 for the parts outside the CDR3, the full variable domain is DGGITQSPKYLFRKEGQNVTLSCEQNLNHDAMYWYRQDPGQGLRLIYYSQIVNDFQKGDIAEGYSVSREKKESFPLTVTSAQKNPTAFYLCASSKDLNTGELFFGEGSRLTVL.

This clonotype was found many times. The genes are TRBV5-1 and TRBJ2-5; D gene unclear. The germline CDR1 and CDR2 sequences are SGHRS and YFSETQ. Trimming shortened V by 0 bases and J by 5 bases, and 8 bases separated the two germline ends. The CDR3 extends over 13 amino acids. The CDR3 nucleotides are TGCGCCAGCAGCTTGGGGGCGGCGGAGACCCAGTACTTC. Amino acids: CASSLGAAETQYF.

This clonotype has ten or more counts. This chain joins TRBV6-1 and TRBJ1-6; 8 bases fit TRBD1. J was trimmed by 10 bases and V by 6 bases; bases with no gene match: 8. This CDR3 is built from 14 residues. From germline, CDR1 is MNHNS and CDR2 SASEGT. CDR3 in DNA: TGTGCCAGCAGATCCCCGACAGGGGAATCACCCCTCCACTTT. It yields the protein CASRSPTGESPLHF.

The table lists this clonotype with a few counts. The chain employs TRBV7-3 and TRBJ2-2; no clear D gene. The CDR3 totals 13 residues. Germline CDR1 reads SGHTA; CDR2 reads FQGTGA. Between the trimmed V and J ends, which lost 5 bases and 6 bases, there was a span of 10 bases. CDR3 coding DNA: TGTGCCAGCAGCCCAACCCTGCCCGGGGAGCTGTTTTTT. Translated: CASSPTLPGELFF.

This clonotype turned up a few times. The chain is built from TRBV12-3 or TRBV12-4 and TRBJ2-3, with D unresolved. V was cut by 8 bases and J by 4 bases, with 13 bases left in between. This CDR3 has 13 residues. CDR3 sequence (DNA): TGTGCCAGCGCAATGAAGTACTCAGATACGCAGTATTTT. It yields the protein CASAMKYSDTQYF.

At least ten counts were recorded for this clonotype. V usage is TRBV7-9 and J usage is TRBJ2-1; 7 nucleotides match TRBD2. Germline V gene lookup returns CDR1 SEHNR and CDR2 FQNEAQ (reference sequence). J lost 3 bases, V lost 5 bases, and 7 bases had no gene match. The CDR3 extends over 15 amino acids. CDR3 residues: CASSTRDYLYNEQFF. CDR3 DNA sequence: TGTGCCAGCAGCACCCGGGACTACCTCTACAATGAGCAGTTCTTC.

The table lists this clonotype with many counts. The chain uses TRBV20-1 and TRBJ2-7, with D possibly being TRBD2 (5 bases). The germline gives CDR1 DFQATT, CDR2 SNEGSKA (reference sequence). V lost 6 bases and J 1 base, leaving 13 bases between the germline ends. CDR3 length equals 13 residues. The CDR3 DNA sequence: TGCAGTGCCCGGCCGACTACTTCCTACGAGCAGTACTTC. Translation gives CSARPTTSYEQYF.

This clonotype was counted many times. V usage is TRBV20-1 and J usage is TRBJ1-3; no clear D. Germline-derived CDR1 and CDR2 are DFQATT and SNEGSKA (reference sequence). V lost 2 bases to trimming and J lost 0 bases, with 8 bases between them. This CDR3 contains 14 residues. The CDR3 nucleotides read TGCAGTGCTAGACAGGACCACTCTGGAAACACCATATATTTT. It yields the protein CSARQDHSGNTIYF.

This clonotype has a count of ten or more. For the CDR3, the DNA is TGTGCCAGCAGCTTAACGCCACCGGAGGGGGATGGCTACACCTTC. It yields the protein CASSLTPPEGDGYTF. This chain joins TRBV7-2 and TRBJ1-2, with a tentative D call TRBD1 (6 bases). With 2 bases removed from V and 6 bases from J, the gap between germline ends came to 16 bases. The CDR3 runs 15 residues. The germline CDR1 and CDR2 sequences are SGHTA and FQGNSA. Full variable domain (remainder filled in from reference TRBV7-2 and TRBJ1-2): GAGVSQSPSNKVTEKGKDVELRCDPISGHTALYWYRQSLGQGLEFLIYFQGNSAPDKSGLPSDRFSAERTGGSVSTLTIQRTQQEDSAVYLCASSLTPPEGDGYTFGSGTRLTVV.

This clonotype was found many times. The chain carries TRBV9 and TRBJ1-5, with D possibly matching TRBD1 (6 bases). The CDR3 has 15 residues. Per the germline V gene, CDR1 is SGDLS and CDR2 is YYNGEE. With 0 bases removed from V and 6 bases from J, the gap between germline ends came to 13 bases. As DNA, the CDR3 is TGTGCCAGCAGCGTAGATCCGGAGGGGGGTCAGCCCCAGCATTTT. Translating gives CASSVDPEGGQPQHF.

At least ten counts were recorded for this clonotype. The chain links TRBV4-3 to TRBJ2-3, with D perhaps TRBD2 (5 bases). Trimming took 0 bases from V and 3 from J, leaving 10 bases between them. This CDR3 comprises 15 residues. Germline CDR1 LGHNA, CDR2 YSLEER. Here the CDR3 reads CASSQDRGITDTQYF. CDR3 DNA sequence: TGCGCCAGCAGCCAAGATCGGGGTATAACAGATACGCAGTATTTT.

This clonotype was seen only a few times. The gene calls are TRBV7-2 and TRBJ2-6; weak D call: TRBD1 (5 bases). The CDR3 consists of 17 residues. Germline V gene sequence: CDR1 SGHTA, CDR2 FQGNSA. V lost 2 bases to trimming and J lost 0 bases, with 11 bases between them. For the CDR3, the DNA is TGTGCCAGCAGCTTAACAGGAGCCAGCTCTGGGGCCAACGTCCTGACTTTC. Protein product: CASSLTGASSGANVLTF.

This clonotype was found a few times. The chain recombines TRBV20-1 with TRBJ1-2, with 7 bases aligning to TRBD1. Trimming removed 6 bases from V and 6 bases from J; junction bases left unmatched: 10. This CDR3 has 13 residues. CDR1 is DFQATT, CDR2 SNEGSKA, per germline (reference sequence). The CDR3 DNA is TGCAGTGCCGACAGGGACCGCTGGGATGGCTACACCTTC. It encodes CSADRDRWDGYTF.

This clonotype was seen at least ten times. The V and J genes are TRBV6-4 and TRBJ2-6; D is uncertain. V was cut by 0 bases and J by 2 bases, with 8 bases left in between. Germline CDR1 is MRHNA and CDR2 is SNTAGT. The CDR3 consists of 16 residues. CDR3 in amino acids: CASSDSREPGANVLTF. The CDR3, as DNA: TGTGCCAGCAGTGACTCAAGGGAACCTGGGGCCAACGTCCTGACTTTC.

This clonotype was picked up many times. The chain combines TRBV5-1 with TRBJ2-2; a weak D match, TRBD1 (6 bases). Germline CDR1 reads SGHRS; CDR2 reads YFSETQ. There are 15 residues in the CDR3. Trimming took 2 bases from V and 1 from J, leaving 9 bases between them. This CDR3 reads CASSFSGQNTGELFF. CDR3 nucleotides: TGCGCCAGCAGCTTCTCGGGACAGAACACCGGGGAGCTGTTTTTT.

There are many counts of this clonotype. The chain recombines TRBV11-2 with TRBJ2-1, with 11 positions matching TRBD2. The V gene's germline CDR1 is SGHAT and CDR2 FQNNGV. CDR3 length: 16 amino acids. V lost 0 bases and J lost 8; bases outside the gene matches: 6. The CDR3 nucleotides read TGTGCCAGCAGCTTAGATCTAGCACTAGCGGGAGATGAGCAGTTCTTC. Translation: CASSLDLALAGDEQFF. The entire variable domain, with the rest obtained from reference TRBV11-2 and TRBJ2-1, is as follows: EAGVAQSPRYKIIEKRQSVAFWCNPISGHATLYWYQQILGQGPKLLIQFQNNGVVDDSQLPKDRFSAERLKGVDSTLKIQPAKLEDSAVYLCASSLDLALAGDEQFFGPGTRLTVL.

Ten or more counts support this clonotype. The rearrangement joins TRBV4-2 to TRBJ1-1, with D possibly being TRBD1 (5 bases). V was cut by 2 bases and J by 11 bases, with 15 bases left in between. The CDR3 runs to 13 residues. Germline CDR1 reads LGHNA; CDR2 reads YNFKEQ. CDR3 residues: CASSQQGGRGAFF. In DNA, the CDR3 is TGTGCCAGCAGCCAACAGGGAGGGAGGGGCGCTTTCTTT.

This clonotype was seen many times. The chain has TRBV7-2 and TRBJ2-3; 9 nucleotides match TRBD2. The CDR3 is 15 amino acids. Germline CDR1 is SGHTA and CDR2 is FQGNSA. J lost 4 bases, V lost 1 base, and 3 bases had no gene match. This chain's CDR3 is CASSLDGGRADTQYF. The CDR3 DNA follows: TGTGCCAGCAGCTTAGATGGCGGGAGGGCAGATACGCAGTATTTT.

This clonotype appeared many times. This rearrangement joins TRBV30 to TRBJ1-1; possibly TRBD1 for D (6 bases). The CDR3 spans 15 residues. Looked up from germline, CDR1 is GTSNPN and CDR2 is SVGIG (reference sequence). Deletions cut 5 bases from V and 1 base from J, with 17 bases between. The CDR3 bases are TGTGCCTGGCAAAGCACCGGGACAACGAACACTGAAGCTTTCTTT. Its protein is CAWQSTGTTNTEAFF.

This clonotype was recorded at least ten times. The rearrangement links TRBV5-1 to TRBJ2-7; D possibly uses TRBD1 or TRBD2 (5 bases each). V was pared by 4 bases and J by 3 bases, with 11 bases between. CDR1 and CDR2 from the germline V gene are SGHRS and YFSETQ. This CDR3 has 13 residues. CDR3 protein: CASSRRDGYEQYF. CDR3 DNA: TGCGCCAGCAGCCGCCGGGACGGCTACGAGCAGTACTTC.

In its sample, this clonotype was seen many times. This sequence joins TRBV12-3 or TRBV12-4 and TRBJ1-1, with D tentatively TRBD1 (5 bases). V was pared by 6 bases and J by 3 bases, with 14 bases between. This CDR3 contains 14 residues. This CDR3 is CASSRQLMDTEAFF. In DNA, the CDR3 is TGTGCCAGCAGCCGACAGCTCATGGACACTGAAGCTTTCTTT.

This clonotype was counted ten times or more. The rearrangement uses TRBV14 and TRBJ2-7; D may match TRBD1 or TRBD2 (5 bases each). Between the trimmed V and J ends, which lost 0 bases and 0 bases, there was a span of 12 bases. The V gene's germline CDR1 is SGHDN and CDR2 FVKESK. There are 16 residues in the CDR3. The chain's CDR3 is CASSQEWGSHSYEQYF. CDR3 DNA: TGTGCCAGCAGCCAAGAATGGGGGTCCCACTCCTACGAGCAGTACTTC.

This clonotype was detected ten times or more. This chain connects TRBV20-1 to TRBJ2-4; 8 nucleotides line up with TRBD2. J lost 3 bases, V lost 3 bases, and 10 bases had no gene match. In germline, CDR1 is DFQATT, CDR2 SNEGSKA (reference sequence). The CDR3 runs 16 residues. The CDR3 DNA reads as TGCAGTGCTAGTCAACTGCGGGGGGTCGGCAAAAACATTCAGTACTTC. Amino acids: CSASQLRGVGKNIQYF.

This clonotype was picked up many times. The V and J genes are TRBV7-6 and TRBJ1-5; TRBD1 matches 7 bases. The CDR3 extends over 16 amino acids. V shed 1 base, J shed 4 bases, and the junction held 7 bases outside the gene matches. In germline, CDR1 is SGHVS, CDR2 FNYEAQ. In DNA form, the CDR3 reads TGTGCCAGCAGCTTAGAACCAGGGGGTAATAATCAGCCCCAGCATTTT. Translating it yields CASSLEPGGNNQPQHF. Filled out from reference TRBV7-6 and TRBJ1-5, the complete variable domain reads GAGVSQSPRYKVTKRGQDVALRCDPISGHVSLYWYRQALGQGPEFLTYFNYEAQQDKSGLPNDRFSAERPEGSISTLTIQRTEQRDSAMYRCASSLEPGGNNQPQHFGDGTRLSIL.

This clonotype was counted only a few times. The CDR3 coding sequence is TGTGCCAGCAGTGACCGGGACAACAATGAGCAGTTCTTC. This encodes CASSDRDNNEQFF. The chain recombines TRBV6-4 with TRBJ2-1; tentative D call: TRBD1 (6 bases). The CDR3 has 13 amino acids. CDR1 MRHNA and CDR2 SNTAGT come from the germline V gene. V gave up 2 bases and J gave up 5 bases, with 7 bases separating them.

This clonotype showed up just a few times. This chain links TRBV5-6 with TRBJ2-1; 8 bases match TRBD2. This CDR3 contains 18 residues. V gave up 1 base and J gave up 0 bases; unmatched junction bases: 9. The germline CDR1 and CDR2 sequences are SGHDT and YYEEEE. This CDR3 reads CASSLYAGLGDSYNEQFF. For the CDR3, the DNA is TGTGCCAGCAGCTTGTATGCGGGACTAGGAGACTCCTACAATGAGCAGTTCTTC.

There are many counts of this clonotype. The CDR3 region has the DNA TGTGCCAGCAGCTTAGCGAATTCGGAAACCCCCCGGGAGCAGTTCTTC. Its protein is CASSLANSETPREQFF. The chain couples TRBV7-8 to TRBJ2-1, with D unclear. The germline V and J ends were trimmed by 0 bases and 10 bases, with 19 bases remaining between them. The germline gives CDR1 SGHVS, CDR2 FQNEAQ. This CDR3 is built from 16 residues.

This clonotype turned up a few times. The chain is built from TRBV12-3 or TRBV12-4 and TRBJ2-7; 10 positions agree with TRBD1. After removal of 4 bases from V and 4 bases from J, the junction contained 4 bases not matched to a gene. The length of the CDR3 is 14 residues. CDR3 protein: CASSWDRGGYEQYF. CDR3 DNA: TGTGCCAGCAGTTGGGACAGGGGTGGGTACGAGCAGTACTTC.

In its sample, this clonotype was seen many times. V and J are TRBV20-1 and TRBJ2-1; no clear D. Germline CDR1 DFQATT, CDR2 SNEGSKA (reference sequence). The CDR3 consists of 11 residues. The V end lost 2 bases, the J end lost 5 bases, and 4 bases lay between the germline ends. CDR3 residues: CSARKNNEQFF. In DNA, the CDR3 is TGCAGTGCTAGAAAGAACAATGAGCAGTTCTTC.

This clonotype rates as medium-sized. The CDR3 DNA is TGCGCCAGCAGCTACGGGAGTGGGGAGCAGTACTTC. Translating it yields CASSYGSGEQYF. The V and J genes are TRBV5-1 and TRBJ2-7, with D possibly being TRBD2 (6 bases). This CDR3 spans 12 amino acids. The germline V and J ends were trimmed by 3 bases and 7 bases, with 11 bases remaining between them. Per the germline V gene, CDR1 is SGHRS and CDR2 is YFSETQ.

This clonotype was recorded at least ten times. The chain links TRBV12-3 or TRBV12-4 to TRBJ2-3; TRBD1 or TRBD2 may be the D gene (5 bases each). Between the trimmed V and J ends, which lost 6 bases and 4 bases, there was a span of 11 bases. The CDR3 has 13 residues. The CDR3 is CASSLMGADTQYF. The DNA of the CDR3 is TGTGCCAGCAGCTTAATGGGGGCAGATACGCAGTATTTT.

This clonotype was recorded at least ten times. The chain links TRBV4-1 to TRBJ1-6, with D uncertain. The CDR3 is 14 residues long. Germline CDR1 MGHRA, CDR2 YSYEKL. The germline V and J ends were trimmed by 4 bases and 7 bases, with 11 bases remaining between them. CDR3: CASSPWVGNSPLHF. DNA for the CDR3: TGCGCCAGCAGCCCCTGGGTAGGCAATTCACCCCTCCACTTT.